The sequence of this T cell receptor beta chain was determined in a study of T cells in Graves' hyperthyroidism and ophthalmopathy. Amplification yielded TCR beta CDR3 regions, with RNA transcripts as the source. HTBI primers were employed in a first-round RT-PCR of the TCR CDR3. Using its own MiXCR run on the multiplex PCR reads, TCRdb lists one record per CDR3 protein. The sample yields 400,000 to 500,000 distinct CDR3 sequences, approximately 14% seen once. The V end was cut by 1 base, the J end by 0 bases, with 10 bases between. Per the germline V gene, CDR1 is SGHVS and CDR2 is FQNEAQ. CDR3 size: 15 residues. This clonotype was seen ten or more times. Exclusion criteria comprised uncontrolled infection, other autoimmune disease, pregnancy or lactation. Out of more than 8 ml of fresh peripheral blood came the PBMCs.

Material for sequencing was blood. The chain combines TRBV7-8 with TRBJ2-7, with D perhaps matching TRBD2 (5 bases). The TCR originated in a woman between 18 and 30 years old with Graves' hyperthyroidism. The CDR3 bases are TGTGCCAGCAGCTTAGTTGTGGGGAGCTCCTACGAGCAGTACTTC. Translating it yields CASSLVVGSSYEQYF.